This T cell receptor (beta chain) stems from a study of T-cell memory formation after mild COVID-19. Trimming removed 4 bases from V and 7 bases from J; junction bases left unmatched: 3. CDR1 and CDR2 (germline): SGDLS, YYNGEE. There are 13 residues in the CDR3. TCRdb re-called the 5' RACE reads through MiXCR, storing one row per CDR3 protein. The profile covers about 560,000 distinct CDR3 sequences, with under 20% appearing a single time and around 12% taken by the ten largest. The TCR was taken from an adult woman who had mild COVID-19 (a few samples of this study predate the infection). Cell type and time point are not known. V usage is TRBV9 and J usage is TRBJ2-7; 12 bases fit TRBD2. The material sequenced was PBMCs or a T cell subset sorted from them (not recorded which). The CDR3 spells CASSTGTSGEQYF. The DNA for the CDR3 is TGTGCCAGCAGCACCGGGACTAGCGGGGAGCAGTACTTC.